The present entry profiles one T cell receptor beta chain with its context. Its antigen is still unknown. This sample stems from a study of neoadjuvant nivolumab and ipilimumab in lung cancer. Study-level results: From pretherapy to surgery, tumor richness and clonality rose with dual therapy.

Here immunoSEQ multiplex PCR was the method, and the copy in TCRdb shows in-frame clones only, minus some. The top ten clones hold approximately 3.6% of a sample with about 38,000 clones, roughly nine tenths of them seen once. This CDR3 comprises 17 residues. Germline CDR1 and CDR2: WSHSY and SAAADI. Germline trimming cut 4 bases from V and 0 bases from J; bases unmatched to any gene: 4. J is TRBJ2-6 and V is TRBV10-2; 9 bases match TRBD2. The sequence came from an adult with non-small cell lung cancer. The sequencing used peripheral blood, collected before neoadjuvant nivolumab, alone or with ipilimumab. The CDR3 sequence is CASSASGVYSGANVLTF. The CDR3 DNA sequence: TGCGCCAGCAGTGCTAGCGGGGTCTACTCTGGGGCCAACGTCCTGACTTTC.